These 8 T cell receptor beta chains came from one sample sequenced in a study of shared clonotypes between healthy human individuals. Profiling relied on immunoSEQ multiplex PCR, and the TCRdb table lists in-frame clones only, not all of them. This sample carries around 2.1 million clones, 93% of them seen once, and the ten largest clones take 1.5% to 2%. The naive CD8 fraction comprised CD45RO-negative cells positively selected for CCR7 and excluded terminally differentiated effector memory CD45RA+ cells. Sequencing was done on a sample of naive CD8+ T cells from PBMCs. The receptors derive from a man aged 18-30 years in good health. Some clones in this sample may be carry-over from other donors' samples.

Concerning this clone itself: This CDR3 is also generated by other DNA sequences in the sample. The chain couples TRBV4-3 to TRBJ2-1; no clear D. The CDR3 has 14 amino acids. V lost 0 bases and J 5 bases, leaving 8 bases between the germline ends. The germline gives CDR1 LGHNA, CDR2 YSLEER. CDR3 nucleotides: TGCGCCAGCAGCCAAGATTCAAGAGACAATGAGCAGTTCTTC. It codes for CASSQDSRDNEQFF.

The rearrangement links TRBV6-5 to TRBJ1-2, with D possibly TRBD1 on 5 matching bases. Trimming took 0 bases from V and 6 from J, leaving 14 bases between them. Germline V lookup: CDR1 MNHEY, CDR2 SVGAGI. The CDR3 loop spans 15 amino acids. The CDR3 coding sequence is TGTGCCAGCAGTTACTCGGGGCGCCTCTCGGATGGCTACACCTTC. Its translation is CASSYSGRLSDGYTF.

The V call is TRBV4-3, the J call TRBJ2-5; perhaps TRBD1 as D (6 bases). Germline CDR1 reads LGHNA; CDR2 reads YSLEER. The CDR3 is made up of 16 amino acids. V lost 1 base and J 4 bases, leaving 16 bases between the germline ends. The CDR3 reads CASSQVIQGWGETQYF. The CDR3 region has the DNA TGCGCCAGCAGCCAAGTAATACAGGGCTGGGGAGAGACCCAGTACTTC.

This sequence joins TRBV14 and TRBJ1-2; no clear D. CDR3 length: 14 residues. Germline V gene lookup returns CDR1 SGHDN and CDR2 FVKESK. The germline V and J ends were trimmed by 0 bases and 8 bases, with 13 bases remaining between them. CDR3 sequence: CASSQDSVVWGYTF. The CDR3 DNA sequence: TGTGCCAGCAGCCAAGATTCGGTCGTATGGGGCTACACCTTC.

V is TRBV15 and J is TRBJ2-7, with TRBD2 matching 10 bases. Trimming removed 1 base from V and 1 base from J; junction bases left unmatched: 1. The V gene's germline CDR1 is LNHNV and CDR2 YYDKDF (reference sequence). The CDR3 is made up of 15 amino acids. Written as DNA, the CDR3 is TGTGCCACCAGCAGAGTACTAGCGGGGTCCTACGAGCAGTACTTC. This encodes CATSRVLAGSYEQYF. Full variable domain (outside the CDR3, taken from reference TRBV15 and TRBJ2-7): DAMVIQNPRYQVTQFGKPVTLSCSQTLNHNVMYWYQQKSSQAPKLLFHYYDKDFNNEADTPDNFQSRRPNTSFCFLDIRSPGLGDTAMYLCATSRVLAGSYEQYFGPGTRLTVT.

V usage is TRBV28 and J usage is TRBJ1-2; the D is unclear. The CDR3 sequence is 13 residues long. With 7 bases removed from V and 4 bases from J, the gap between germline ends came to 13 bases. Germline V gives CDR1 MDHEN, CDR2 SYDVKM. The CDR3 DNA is TGTGCCAGCACCTCGAACAGAGTCTATGGCTACACCTTC. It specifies CASTSNRVYGYTF.

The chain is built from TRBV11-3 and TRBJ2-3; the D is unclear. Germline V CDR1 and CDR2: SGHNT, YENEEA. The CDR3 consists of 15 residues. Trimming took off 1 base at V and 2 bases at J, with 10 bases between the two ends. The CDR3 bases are TGTGCCAGCAGCTTAGGGATTGGGGACACAGATACGCAGTATTTT. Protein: CASSLGIGDTDTQYF.

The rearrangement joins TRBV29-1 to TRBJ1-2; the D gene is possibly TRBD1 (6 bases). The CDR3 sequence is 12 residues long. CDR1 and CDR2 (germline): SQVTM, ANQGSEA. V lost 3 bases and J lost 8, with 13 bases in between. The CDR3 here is CSVEWGARGYTF. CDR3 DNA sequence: TGCAGCGTTGAGTGGGGGGCTCGGGGCTACACCTTC.